The present T cell receptor (beta chain) was sequenced within a study of radiotherapy plus CTLA-4 blockade in lung cancer (dated by TCRdb to 2016 to 2018). General notes on the study: Objective responses were observed in about 17% of enrolled patients, and disease control was achieved in around 30%.

Deletion took 4 bases off V and 9 bases off J, with a span of 25 bases between the germline ends. The germline V gene specifies SGHVS as CDR1 and FNYEAQ as CDR2. From cysteine to phenylalanine, the CDR3 is 17 amino acids long. Only the CDR3 portion is preserved as DNA: 51 bases, with reading frame beginning at the first base. Overall study results and their limits: After treatment with radiotherapy and ipilimumab, TCR clones that originated in tumors expanded in peripheral blood. The strongest predictors of response, as reported, were early dynamic changes in blood T cell clones along with a rise in serum interferon-beta after radiation.

The study tested focal radiation therapy combined with CTLA-4 blockade (ipilimumab) in patients with chemo-refractory metastatic non-small-cell lung cancer. About this clone itself: The antigen it recognizes is unknown. No clone much larger than this one lies a single base away; base qualities are absent.

Library prep was done by the immunoSEQ multiplex PCR assay. Not all clones reach the TCRdb copy of this immuneACCESS table, which keeps in-frame sequences only. Checked studies attribute under half of the gap to unresolved V genes and leave the rest unexplained. The sample table contains tens of thousands of clones; only one count was recorded for 79% of them. The biggest ten clones account for approximately 9% of the sample. The origin of this receptor is a human donor with non-small cell lung cancer who had a complete response to radiotherapy plus ipilimumab. The source material was peripheral blood, sampled from a patient treated with radiotherapy plus ipilimumab. The chain joins TRBV7-6 to TRBJ1-5; a tentative D match to TRBD1 spans 6 bases. The DNA is TGTGCCAGCAGCTCATGGAGGGGGGGTACAGCTTCTTCGCCCCAGCATTTT. Translation gives CASSSWRGGTASSPQHF.